This TCR beta chain came from a study of T cell clonotyping in hematopoietic cell transplantation. Germline V lookup: CDR1 LGHNA, CDR2 YNFKEQ. Trimming cost V 5 bases and J 2 bases; bases outside gene matches: 8. The CDR3 has 15 residues. Sequencing was performed with immunoSEQ multiplex PCR; in TCRdb, only in-frame clones are kept and a portion is missing. The sample includes thousands of clones, about 87% seen only once; the top ten take around 6.4%. The chain carries TRBV4-2 and TRBJ2-5; TRBD2 matches at 7 bases. The clonotype comes from a female patient in her thirties or forties who had an allogeneic stem cell transplant from a related donor, so the T cells may come from the graft donor. Some clones in this sample may be carry-over from other donors' samples. Specimen: peripheral blood mononuclear cells, collected 100 days after allogeneic stem cell transplant. CDR3 coding DNA: TGTGCCAGCAGCTCCTGGACTAGTGGACAAGAGACCCAGTACTTC. This sequence encodes CASSSWTSGQETQYF.